The 26 T cell receptor beta chains below all came from one sample that was sequenced in a study of memory B cells and T cells in multiple sclerosis (dated by TCRdb to between 2017 and 2018). To prepare the library, the immunoSEQ multiplex PCR assay was applied. Held by TCRdb, this immuneACCESS table contains in-frame sequences only and omits some clones. Under half of the omission traces to an unresolved V gene where checked; the cause of the rest is unknown. A total of approximately 32,000 clones appear in this sample, roughly 86% of them only once. The top ten constitute less than 3% of the sample. Autoproliferating (CFSEdim) and non-proliferating (CFSEhi) T cell fractions were sequenced separately after stimulus-free culture of CFSE-labeled PBMCs. In total, more than 4x10^7 CFSE-labeled PBMCs were cultured without stimulus for six to eight days, after which replicate wells were pooled. Antigen specificity for these receptors is unknown.

The specimen sequenced was PBMCs from blood kept in culture. The receptors derive from a human donor with multiple sclerosis.

The V call is TRBV19, the J call TRBJ2-4; D is perhaps TRBD1 or TRBD2 (6 bases each). Trimming removed 2 bases from V and 12 bases from J, with 14 bases in between. CDR1 and CDR2 from the germline V gene are LNHDA and SQIVND (reference sequence). This CDR3 has 13 residues. The CDR3 bases are TGTGCCAGTAGTATAACAGGGACGCGGGGTCAGTACTTC. Its protein is CASSITGTRGQYF.

The CDR3 sequence is CASSYHPQVVEQYF. In nucleotides, the CDR3 is TGTGCCAGCAGTTACCATCCGCAGGTAGTCGAGCAGTACTTC. The chain uses TRBV6-6 and TRBJ2-7; D is unresolved. There are 14 residues in the CDR3. The germline CDR1 and CDR2 sequences are MNHNY and SVGAGI (reference sequence). Trimming stripped 2 bases from V and 6 bases from J, with 14 bases between.

This clone was seen only once. The chain joins TRBV7-8 to TRBJ2-3; TRBD1 is a possible D gene (6 bases). Germline V lookup: CDR1 SGHVS, CDR2 FQNEAQ. Trimming pared 4 bases from V and 10 bases from J, leaving 15 bases between. This CDR3 contains 13 residues. For the CDR3, the DNA is TGTGCCAGCAGCTCCCAGGAGACAGGCGCGCAGTATTTT. Translated: CASSSQETGAQYF.

The rearrangement joins TRBV2 to TRBJ2-2; D gene unclear. From germline, CDR1 is SNHLY and CDR2 FYNNEI. The CDR3 contains 13 residues. Deletions cut 1 base from V and 4 bases from J, with 4 bases between. CDR3 DNA sequence: TGTGCCAGCAGTGAAGTAGTCACCGGGGAGCTGTTTTTT. Its translation: CASSEVVTGELFF.

The V call is TRBV9, the J call TRBJ2-2; D uncertain. Germline V gene lookup returns CDR1 SGDLS and CDR2 YYNGEE. The CDR3 has 15 residues. Deletions cut 3 bases from V and 0 bases from J, with 9 bases between. The CDR3: CASSAKAPNTGELFF. In DNA, the CDR3 is TGTGCCAGCAGCGCCAAAGCGCCGAACACCGGGGAGCTGTTTTTT.

The chain recombines TRBV5-3 with TRBJ2-5, with 15 bases fitting TRBD2. TRBV5-3 falls under the ORF class, with uncertain function. Germline trimming cut 2 bases from V and 5 bases from J; bases unmatched to any gene: 10. This CDR3 has 18 amino acids. This CDR3 reads CARSLPEGTSGGPETQYF. The CDR3 DNA sequence: TGTGCCAGAAGCTTACCCGAGGGGACTAGCGGGGGGCCGGAGACCCAGTACTTC.

V and J are TRBV2 and TRBJ2-1, with 9 bases identical to TRBD2. Trimming cost V 0 bases and J 7 bases; bases outside gene matches: 7. Germline CDR1 and CDR2: SNHLY and FYNNEI. CDR3 size: 16 residues. DNA for the CDR3: TGTGCCAGCAGTGAAGCGGTTTCAAGCGGGAGGAATGAGCAGTTCTTC. The encoded protein is CASSEAVSSGRNEQFF.

The V call is TRBV9, the J call TRBJ2-7; weak D call: TRBD2 (5 bases). This CDR3 is 13 amino acids long. Germline V gene data show CDR1 as SGDLS and CDR2 as YYNGEE. The V gene lost 0 bases and the J gene lost 6 bases, with 10 bases spanning the gap. The CDR3 here is CASSVEWTGEQYF. CDR3 coding DNA: TGTGCCAGCAGCGTAGAATGGACTGGCGAGCAGTACTTC.

The sample holds one count of this clone. At one end, the junction sequence differs from germline, possibly due to a read error. The chain employs TRBV2 and TRBJ2-7, with D perhaps matching TRBD1 (5 bases). This CDR3 region has 11 residues. CDR1 and CDR2 (germline): SNHLY, FYNNEI. CDR3 in DNA: TGTGCCAGCAGTGACATAAGGGGCCTGAACTTC. This encodes CASSDIRGLNF.

The chain joins TRBV6-6 to TRBJ2-7; D remains ambiguous. CDR3 length: 14 residues. The germline V gene has CDR1 MNHNY and CDR2 SVGAGI (reference sequence). V gave up 2 bases and J gave up 2 bases, with 10 bases separating them. CDR3 in DNA: TGTGCCAGCAGTTACGGGCAGGTTCCCTACGAGCAGTACTTC. It yields the protein CASSYGQVPYEQYF.

The V and J genes are TRBV6-1 and TRBJ2-7; D remains unclear. CDR1 and CDR2 (germline): MNHNS, SASEGT. The CDR3 consists of 13 residues. Trimming pared 6 bases from V and 5 bases from J, leaving 14 bases between. The chain's CDR3 is CASSPNRFNEQYF. The CDR3, as DNA: TGTGCCAGCAGCCCGAATCGTTTCAACGAGCAGTACTTC.

The chain recombines TRBV6-1 with TRBJ2-1; 7 bases align to TRBD2. V lost 10 bases to trimming and J lost 0 bases; unmatched junction nucleotides: 6. Germline-derived CDR1 and CDR2 are MNHNS and SASEGT. The CDR3 contains 14 residues. This CDR3 reads CATKRDASYNEQFF. The CDR3 bases are TGTGCCACAAAGCGGGACGCCTCCTACAATGAGCAGTTCTTC.

This rearrangement joins TRBV29-1 to TRBJ2-3; possibly TRBD2 for D (6 bases). Trimming took 6 bases from V and 4 from J, leaving 8 bases between them. CDR1 is SQVTM and CDR2 is ANQGSEA in the germline V gene. This CDR3 contains 11 residues. In DNA form, the CDR3 reads TGCAGCGTGGACTATTCAGATACGCAGTATTTT. Amino acids: CSVDYSDTQYF.

The J gene is TRBJ1-4, the V gene TRBV28; D uncertain. CDR1 is MDHEN, CDR2 SYDVKM, per germline. Trimming shortened V by 6 bases and J by 4 bases, and 6 bases separated the two germline ends. The CDR3 runs 12 residues. This chain's CDR3 is CASRQNNEKLFF. The DNA of the CDR3 is TGTGCCAGCAGACAGAATAATGAAAAACTGTTTTTT.

V gene TRBV6-1 combines with J gene TRBJ2-7, with D perhaps being TRBD1 or TRBD2 (5 bases each). Looked up from germline, CDR1 is MNHNS and CDR2 is SASEGT. The V and J ends lost 0 bases and 5 bases respectively, with 20 bases between them. This CDR3 has 17 residues. As DNA, the CDR3 is TGTGCCAGCAGTGAAGCGGCAATTGGGGGTCCATTTGACGAGCAGTACTTC. Translating it yields CASSEAAIGGPFDEQYF.

V gene TRBV30 combines with J gene TRBJ2-5; TRBD1 aligns across 11 bases. The trim removed 5 bases at V and 4 bases at J, leaving 3 bases unmatched. The germline V gene has CDR1 GTSNPN and CDR2 SVGIG (reference sequence). This CDR3 contains 13 residues. Written as DNA, the CDR3 is TGTGCCTGGGGACAGGGGGCTCGAGAGACCCAGTACTTC. Translated: CAWGQGARETQYF.

In this sample, this clone turned up a few times. V and J are TRBV14 and TRBJ1-1, with no clear D. The CDR3 is 13 residues long. Looked up from germline, CDR1 is SGHDN and CDR2 is FVKESK. Trimming stripped 5 bases from V and 2 bases from J, with 9 bases between. Written as DNA, the CDR3 is TGTGCCAGCAGCGTCGGGCCAAACACTGAAGCTTTCTTT. It codes for CASSVGPNTEAFF.

The chain links TRBV9 to TRBJ1-2; D possibly corresponds to TRBD1 (6 bases). The germline CDR1 and CDR2 sequences are SGDLS and YYNGEE. The CDR3 consists of 15 residues. Trimming took 0 bases from V and 5 from J, leaving 14 bases between them. For the CDR3, the DNA is TGTGCCAGCAGCGTAGCCCAGCAGGGGATTTATGGCTACACCTTC. It is translated as CASSVAQQGIYGYTF.

The chain recombines TRBV5-6 with TRBJ2-7, with 8 bases lining up with TRBD1. The ends lost 4 bases at V and 2 bases at J; junction bases unmatched: 2. CDR3 length: 13 residues. Germline V gene lookup returns CDR1 SGHDT and CDR2 YYEEEE. For the CDR3, the DNA is TGTGCCAGCAGCCGGACAGGGCCCTACGAGCAGTACTTC. Encoded protein: CASSRTGPYEQYF.

The chain has TRBV7-8 and TRBJ2-1, with 9 bases identical to TRBD1. Germline values: CDR1 SGHVS, CDR2 FQNEAQ. Trimming cost V 3 bases and J 6 bases; bases outside gene matches: 3. CDR3 length equals 14 residues. CDR3 nucleotides: TGTGCCAGCAGCTTCCGGGACAGGGCCAATGAGCAGTTCTTC. This gives the protein CASSFRDRANEQFF.

The V gene is TRBV10-2, the J gene TRBJ2-5; D gene ambiguous. V was trimmed by 2 bases and J by 5 bases, leaving 6 bases between them. There are 12 residues in the CDR3. CDR1 WSHSY and CDR2 SAAADI come from the germline V gene. CDR3 sequence reads: CASSEVEETQYF. CDR3 nucleotide sequence: TGCGCCAGCAGTGAGGTAGAGGAGACCCAGTACTTC.

This clone occurred a few times. V gene TRBV28 combines with J gene TRBJ2-3; D possibly corresponds to TRBD1 (5 bases). Germline V lookup: CDR1 MDHEN, CDR2 SYDVKM. V gave up 5 bases and J gave up 6 bases, with 15 bases separating them. This CDR3 has 14 residues. The CDR3 reads CASSPPVSGDTQYF. The DNA for the CDR3 is TGTGCCAGCAGTCCCCCCGTGTCAGGGGATACGCAGTATTTT.

The gene calls are TRBV4-1 and TRBJ1-2, with 12 bases aligning to TRBD1. The germline CDR1 and CDR2 sequences are MGHRA and YSYEKL. This CDR3 comprises 18 residues. The ends lost 3 bases at V and 3 bases at J; junction bases unmatched: 11. The CDR3 sequence is CASSQGTGGLSVHYGYTF. CDR3 coding DNA: TGCGCCAGCAGCCAGGGGACAGGGGGCCTATCTGTACACTATGGCTACACCTTC.

V gene TRBV20-1 combines with J gene TRBJ2-1, with unresolved D. The length of the CDR3 is 11 residues. Germline values: CDR1 DFQATT, CDR2 SNEGSKA (reference sequence). V was cut by 6 bases and J by 9 bases, with 12 bases left in between. The CDR3 loop is CSASFVSEQFF. CDR3 sequence (DNA): TGCAGTGCGTCATTCGTAAGTGAGCAGTTCTTC.

The chain uses TRBV5-1 and TRBJ2-7; no firm D call. Germline-derived CDR1 and CDR2 are SGHRS and YFSETQ. This CDR3 region has 14 residues. V was trimmed by 0 bases and J by 0 bases, leaving 7 bases between them. CDR3 sequence reads: CASSLAGTSYEQYF. CDR3 sequence (DNA): TGCGCCAGCAGCTTGGCAGGAACCTCCTACGAGCAGTACTTC. The whole variable domain, filled in from reference TRBV5-1 and TRBJ2-7, reads KAGVTQTPRYLIKTRGQQVTLSCSPISGHRSVSWYQQTPGQGLQFLFEYFSETQRNKGNFPGRFSGRQFSNSRSEMNVSTLELGDSALYLCASSLAGTSYEQYFGPGTRLTVT.

The CDR3 region has the DNA TGTGCCAGCAGTTTAAACAGTCAAGGCGAGCAGTACTTC. Protein sequence: CASSLNSQGEQYF. The chain combines TRBV27 with TRBJ2-7, with D uncertain. The V gene lost 2 bases and the J gene lost 6 bases, with 11 bases spanning the gap. The CDR3 spans 13 residues. The germline CDR1 and CDR2 sequences are MNHEY and SMNVEV (reference sequence).